The source of this TCR beta chain is a study of blood T cell repertoires in COVID-19. Study details: The United States, Italy and Spain were the sources of the acute and convalescent COVID-19 samples. Nucleic acid was either cDNA or gDNA, and it came from T cells, B-cell-depleted T cells, or PBMCs.

Between the trimmed V and J ends, which lost 4 bases and 1 base, there was a span of 10 bases. The V gene's germline CDR1 is LNHDA and CDR2 SQIVND (reference sequence). The CDR3 is made up of 14 amino acids. A Seattle source enrolled patients during active infection and followed them longitudinally. Original data processing: Amplified reference gene primers provided the basis for estimating nucleated cell counts. The data were produced by immunoSEQ multiplex PCR, yet TCRdb's version contains in-frame clones alone and is incomplete. V, J and clone size reflect that table, while D and trimming were determined from the DNA. The data contain some 87,000 clones, 70% to 90% of them singletons.

The J gene is TRBJ1-1, the V gene TRBV19; D remains ambiguous. This sequence was found in a human donor with COVID-19, enrolled during active disease. The donor label of this sample is uncertain. The sequenced sample was peripheral blood. The CDR3 DNA reads TGTGCCAGTAGTACGGGTGACGGGAACACTGAAGCTTTCTTT. Translation: CASSTGDGNTEAFF.